The rows below give T cell receptor beta chains drawn from one sample of a study of beta chain features in type 1 diabetes. Repertoires were generated with immunoSEQ multiplex PCR, while TCRdb's copy carries only in-frame clones and drops some. The sample holds some 200,000 clones, about 11% seen once. What was sequenced was central memory CD4+ T cells from blood. The receptors stem from a man between 18 and 29 years old in good health. The CDR3 runs from the conserved cysteine through the conserved F or W. The D gene is left open where the match is weak. Some rows mark clone size as missing; the rest say once, few, many or name a class of expanded clone.

clone_size | j_call | d_call | v_call | cdr3_nt | cdr3_aa
few | TRBJ1-1 | . | TRBV13 | TGTGCCAGCAGTTGGACCGTCGGGGACACTGAAGCTTTCTTT | CASSWTVGDTEAFF
many | TRBJ1-4 | . | TRBV28 | TGTGCCAGCAAGGGTAATAATGAAAAACTGTTTTTT | CASKGNNEKLFF
. | TRBJ2-3 | . | TRBV20-1 | TGCACCGCCCAGCGGTCAGATACGCAGTATTTT | CTAQRSDTQYF
many | TRBJ2-7 | TRBD1 | TRBV29-1 | TGCAGCGTCCGGACAGGGAGCTACGAGCAGTACTTC | CSVRTGSYEQYF
few | TRBJ1-2 | . | TRBV5-1 | TGCGCCAGCAGCTTGGACGTCAGGCCCCCGCCTGACTATGGCTACACCTTC | CASSLDVRPPPDYGYTF
few | TRBJ2-1 | . | TRBV7-9 | TGTGCCAGCAGCTTAGCGGCTTGGCGGAATTACAATGAGCAGTTCTTC | CASSLAAWRNYNEQFF
. | TRBJ1-2 | . | TRBV28 | TGTGCCAGCAGTTTAGTATCCGTCGCTAACTATGGCTACACCTTC | CASSLVSVANYGYTF
few | TRBJ2-1 | . | TRBV9 | TGTGCCAGCAGCCCTCGGGAAAAGTCCTACAATGAGCAGTTCTTC | CASSPREKSYNEQFF
. | TRBJ2-1 | TRBD1 | TRBV29-1 | TGCAGCGTTGTCCCCTGGGCAGGGGGTTTCGATGAGCAGTTCTTC | CSVVPWAGGFDEQFF
. | TRBJ2-1 | TRBD1 | TRBV11-1 | TGTGCCAGCAGCCCGGACAGGGGGCCTTACAATGAGCAGTTCTTC | CASSPDRGPYNEQFF
. | TRBJ1-5 | . | TRBV30 | TGTGCCTGGGGAAGGGAACGGGGTGGCAATAGCAATCAGCCCCAGCATTTT | CAWGRERGGNSNQPQHF
. | TRBJ2-7 | . | TRBV14 | TGTGCCAGCAGCCCACAAGTTGGGTACGACGAGCAGTACTTC | CASSPQVGYDEQYF
few | TRBJ2-1 | . | TRBV7-3 | TGTGCCAGCAGCTTAAATGCGGGTAGCTCCTACAATGAGCAGTTCTTC | CASSLNAGSSYNEQFF
few | TRBJ2-7 | . | TRBV29-1 | TGCAGCGGCCGGACAGTGGGGGAGCAGTACTTC | CSGRTVGEQYF
. | TRBJ2-1 | . | TRBV9 | TGTGCCAGCAGCGTAGATAGGACTTCGTCCTACAATGAGCAGTTCTTC | CASSVDRTSSYNEQFF
. | TRBJ2-5 | . | TRBV2 | TGTGCCAGCAGCTTTCGAGGGGCAGAGACCCAGTACTTC | CASSFRGAETQYF
many | TRBJ2-1 | . | TRBV29-1 | TGCAGCGTTGACAATGAGCAGTTCTTC | CSVDNEQFF
. | TRBJ2-1 | . | TRBV7-9 | TGTGCCAGCAGCTTATTGGGAAGCTCCTACAATGAGCAGTTCTTC | CASSLLGSSYNEQFF
many | TRBJ2-5 | TRBD1 | TRBV5-1 | TGCGCCAGCAGCTTGGTTACAGGGGGAGCGGAGACCCAGTACTTC | CASSLVTGGAETQYF
. | TRBJ2-5 | TRBD2 | TRBV14 | TGTGCCAGCAGCCTACTAGCGGTAGAAGAGACCCAGTACTTC | CASSLLAVEETQYF
few | TRBJ2-7 | . | TRBV5-1 | TGCGCCAGCAGCTGGGCGGGCGGAACAACCTACGAGCAGTACTTC | CASSWAGGTTYEQYF
few | TRBJ1-1 | TRBD1 | TRBV5-1 | TGCGCCAGCAGCCCGGGACAGGGGTACACTGAAGCTTTCTTT | CASSPGQGYTEAFF
. | TRBJ1-1 | . | TRBV30 | TGTGCCTGGTCCACCCCGTGGGGCAGCTGGAACACTGAAGCTTTCTTT | CAWSTPWGSWNTEAFF
. | TRBJ2-6 | . | TRBV29-1 | TGCAGCGGTGCCAGCTCTGGGGCCAACGTCCTGACTTTC | CSGASSGANVLTF
. | TRBJ2-1 | TRBD1 | TRBV15 | TGTGCCACCAGCAGAGAAAGGACAGGGGGCAATGAGCAGTTCTTC | CATSRERTGGNEQFF
few | TRBJ2-1 | . | TRBV7-2 | TGTGCCAGCAGCAATGACAGACACAATGAGCAGTTCTTC | CASSNDRHNEQFF
few | TRBJ2-7 | . | TRBV28 | TGTGCCAGCAGTTTAACTAGAGAGCAGTACTTC | CASSLTREQYF
. | TRBJ2-7 | TRBD1 | TRBV5-4 | TGTGCCAGCAGCCTACGACAGGGCCCTTCCTACGAGCAGTACTTC | CASSLRQGPSYEQYF
many | TRBJ2-1 | TRBD1 | TRBV11-2 | TGTGCCAGCAGCCTCCCCGTGAGGGGGACAGGGAGGAATGAGCAGTTCTTC | CASSLPVRGTGRNEQFF
few | TRBJ2-1 | . | TRBV7-9 | TGTGCCAGCAGCTTACTGGGGGGCCCGACCGGTGAGCAGTTCTTC | CASSLLGGPTGEQFF
few | TRBJ2-7 | . | TRBV28 | TGTGCCACCTATCCCAGCCCCAACTACGAGCAGTACTTC | CATYPSPNYEQYF
few | TRBJ2-7 | . | TRBV4-2 | TGTGCCAGCAGCCGTTCCATCGACGGGAGCTCCTACGAGCAGTACTTC | CASSRSIDGSSYEQYF
. | TRBJ2-5 | . | TRBV7-9 | TGTGCCAGCAGCTTCCGGGACGGATACCAAGAGACCCAGTACTTC | CASSFRDGYQETQYF
. | TRBJ2-3 | TRBD2 | TRBV13 | TGTGCCAGCAGTTTAAGAGCGGGAGGGCAGACAGATACGCAGTATTTT | CASSLRAGGQTDTQYF
few | TRBJ2-1 | TRBD1 | TRBV23-1 | TGCGCCAGCAGTCATGGGACAGTATTTGGGCAGTTCTTC | CASSHGTVFGQFF
. | TRBJ2-6 | . | TRBV30 | TGTGCCTGGAGTGTAAATTCTCGGGCTGGGGCCAACGTCCTGACTTTC | CAWSVNSRAGANVLTF
. | TRBJ2-7 | . | TRBV20-1 | TGCAGTGCTAGTCACCACGAGCAGTACTTC | CSASHHEQYF
many | TRBJ2-7 | . | TRBV5-1 | TGCGCCAGCAGCTTCCGGGGAGACTACGAGCAGTACTTC | CASSFRGDYEQYF
. | TRBJ1-2 | . | TRBV18 | TGTGCCAGCTCACCACCGTCCCTCTATGGCTACACCTTC | CASSPPSLYGYTF
few | TRBJ2-1 | . | TRBV11-2 | TGTGCCAGCAGCTTAGATCGGTATAGCGCGCAGTTCTTC | CASSLDRYSAQFF
. | TRBJ2-1 | TRBD2 | TRBV5-1 | TGCGCCAGCAGCAAACCGGGACTAGCGAACTACAATGAGCAGTTCTTC | CASSKPGLANYNEQFF
few | TRBJ2-5 | . | TRBV25-1 | TGTGCCAGCAGTGAGGGACACCAAGAGACCCAGTACTTC | CASSEGHQETQYF
many | TRBJ2-2 | . | TRBV10-3 | TGTGCCATCACAGGGGACGTGAACACCGGGGAGCTGTTTTTT | CAITGDVNTGELFF
few | TRBJ2-1 | . | TRBV15 | TGTGCCACCAGCAGAGATCCGGGATCTGAGCAGTTCTTC | CATSRDPGSEQFF
many | TRBJ2-2 | TRBD1 | TRBV7-9 | TGTGCCAGCAGAGTTCCCGGGACAGGGAGGGCCGGGGAGCTGTTTTTT | CASRVPGTGRAGELFF
. | TRBJ2-7 | . | TRBV6-5 | TGTGCCAGCAGTGGGGCGTGGTGGACGTACGAGCAGTACTTC | CASSGAWWTYEQYF
. | TRBJ2-3 | TRBD2 | TRBV9 | TGTGCCAGCAGCGTAGGGCAGCGGGAGGGAGATACGCAGTATTTT | CASSVGQREGDTQYF
. | TRBJ2-3 | TRBD2 | TRBV4-2 | TGTGCCAGCAGCCAAGCTAACGGGAGGAAAACAGATACGCAGTATTTT | CASSQANGRKTDTQYF
. | TRBJ2-1 | . | TRBV14 | TGTGCCAGCAGCCCGGGACTTCCCTCCTACAATGAGCAGTTCTTC | CASSPGLPSYNEQFF
. | TRBJ2-2 | . | TRBV5-4 | TGTGCCAGCAGCCAGGACCATAACACCGGGGAGCTGTTTTTT | CASSQDHNTGELFF
. | TRBJ2-6 | . | TRBV30 | TGTGCCTGGAGTGCTAGGGGAGGCTTTGGGGCCAACGTCCTGACTTTC | CAWSARGGFGANVLTF
few | TRBJ2-7 | TRBD2 | TRBV19 | TGTGCCAGTAGTATAAGGGAGGGCCACGAGCAGTACTTC | CASSIREGHEQYF